A single T cell receptor (beta chain) is shown here with its context. Its target is not known. An end of the junction differs from the germline gene, which may be a read error. This sample is drawn from a study of tumor and adjacent non-tumor tissue in lung cancer. On the study more broadly: About 4.2 million productive TCRbeta reads were obtained per sample on average. Findings of the study overall: Top 100 clones took a larger repertoire share in normal lung.

RNA was extracted from bulk tissue without any cell sorting. Chemotherapy-naive patients with new lung cancer underwent thoracic surgery in China, August–late 2014. TCRbeta libraries were built with three rounds of nested PCR, modified from ARM-PCR. TCRdb re-called the multiplex PCR reads through MiXCR, storing one row per CDR3 protein. The sample lists about 82,000 distinct CDR3 sequences, around 77% occurring once. This CDR3 region has 14 residues. Looked up from germline, CDR1 is MNHNY and CDR2 is SVGAGI (reference sequence). Source material: lung tumor tissue. The chain recombines TRBV6-6 with TRBJ2-1; D unresolved. This TCR derives from a woman aged 45 to 65 with non-small cell lung cancer. In DNA form, the CDR3 reads TGTGTCAGCAGTTTTTCGACCAGTCGGAGTGAGCAGTTCTTC. As protein: CVSSFSTSRSEQFF.